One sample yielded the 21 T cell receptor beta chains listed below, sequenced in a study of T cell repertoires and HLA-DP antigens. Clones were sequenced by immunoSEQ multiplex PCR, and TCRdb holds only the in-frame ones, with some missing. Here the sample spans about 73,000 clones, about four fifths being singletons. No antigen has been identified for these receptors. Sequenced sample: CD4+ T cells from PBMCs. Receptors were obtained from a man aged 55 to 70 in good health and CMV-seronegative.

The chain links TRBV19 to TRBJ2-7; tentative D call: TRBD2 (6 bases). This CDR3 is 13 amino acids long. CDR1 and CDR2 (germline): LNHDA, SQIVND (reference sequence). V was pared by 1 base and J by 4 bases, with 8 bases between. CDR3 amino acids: CASSIVGGYEQYF. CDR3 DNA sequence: TGTGCCAGTAGTATAGTCGGGGGATACGAGCAGTACTTC.

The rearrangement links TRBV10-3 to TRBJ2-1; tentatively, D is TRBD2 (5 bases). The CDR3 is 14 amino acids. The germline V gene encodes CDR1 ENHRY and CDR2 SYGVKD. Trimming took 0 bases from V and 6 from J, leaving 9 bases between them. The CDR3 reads CAISESETINEQFF. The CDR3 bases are TGTGCCATCAGTGAGTCGGAGACTATCAATGAGCAGTTCTTC.

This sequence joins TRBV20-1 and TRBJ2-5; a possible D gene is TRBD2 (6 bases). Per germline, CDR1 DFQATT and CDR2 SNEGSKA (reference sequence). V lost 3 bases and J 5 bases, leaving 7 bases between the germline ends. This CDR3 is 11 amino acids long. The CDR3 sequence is CSARAGETQYF. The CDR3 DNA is TGCAGTGCTAGGGCGGGGGAGACCCAGTACTTC.

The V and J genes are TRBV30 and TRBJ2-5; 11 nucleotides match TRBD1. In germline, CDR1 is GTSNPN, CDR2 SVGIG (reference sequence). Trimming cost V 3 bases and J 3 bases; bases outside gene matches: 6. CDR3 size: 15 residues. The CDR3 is CAWRKGTGGKETQYF. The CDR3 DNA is TGTGCCTGGAGAAAAGGGACAGGGGGGAAAGAGACCCAGTACTTC.

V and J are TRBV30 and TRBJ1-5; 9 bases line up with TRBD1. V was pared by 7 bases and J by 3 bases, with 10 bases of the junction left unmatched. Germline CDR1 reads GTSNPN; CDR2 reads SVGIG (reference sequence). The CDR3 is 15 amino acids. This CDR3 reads CAYKRRDRDNQPQHF. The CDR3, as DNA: TGTGCCTACAAACGTCGGGACAGGGACAATCAGCCCCAGCATTTT.

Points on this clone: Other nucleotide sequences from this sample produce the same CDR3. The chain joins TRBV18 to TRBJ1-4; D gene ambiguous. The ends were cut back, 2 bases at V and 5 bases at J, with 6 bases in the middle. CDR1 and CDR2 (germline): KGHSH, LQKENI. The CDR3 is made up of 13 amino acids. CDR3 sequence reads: CASSPRGNEKLFF. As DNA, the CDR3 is TGTGCCAGCTCACCAAGAGGGAATGAAAAACTGTTTTTT. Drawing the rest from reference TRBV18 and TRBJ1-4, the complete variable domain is NAGVMQNPRHLVRRRGQEARLRCSPMKGHSHVYWYRQLPEEGLKFMVYLQKENIIDESGMPKERFSAEFPKEGPSILRIQQVVRGDSAAYFCASSPRGNEKLFFGSGTQLSVL.

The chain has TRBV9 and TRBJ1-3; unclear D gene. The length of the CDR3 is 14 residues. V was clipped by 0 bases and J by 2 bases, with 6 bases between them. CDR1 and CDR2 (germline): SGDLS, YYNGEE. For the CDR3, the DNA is TGTGCCAGCAGCGTAGGAACAGCTGGAAACACCATATATTTT. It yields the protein CASSVGTAGNTIYF.

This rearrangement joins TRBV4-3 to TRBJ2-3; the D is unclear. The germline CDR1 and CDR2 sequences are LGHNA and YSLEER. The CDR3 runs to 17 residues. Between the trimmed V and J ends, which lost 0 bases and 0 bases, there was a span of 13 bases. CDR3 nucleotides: TGCGCCAGCAGCCAAGACCCGGGTAGAGGTAGCACAGATACGCAGTATTTT. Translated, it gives CASSQDPGRGSTDTQYF.

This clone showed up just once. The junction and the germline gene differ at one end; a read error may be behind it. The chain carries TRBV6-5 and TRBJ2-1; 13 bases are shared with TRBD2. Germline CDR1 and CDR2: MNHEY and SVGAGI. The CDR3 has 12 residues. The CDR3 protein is CASSSTSGGAIF. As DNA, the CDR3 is TGTGCCAGCAGTAGTACTAGCGGGGGGGCCATCTTC.

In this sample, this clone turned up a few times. CDR3 protein: CASSQASGGNYGYTF. The CDR3 DNA follows: TGCGCCAGCAGCCAAGCAAGTGGGGGTAACTATGGCTACACCTTC. V usage is TRBV4-3 and J usage is TRBJ1-2; a weak D match, TRBD1 (5 bases). Germline V gives CDR1 LGHNA, CDR2 YSLEER. The CDR3 consists of 15 residues. Trimming cost V 1 base and J 1 base, with 10 bases left between them.

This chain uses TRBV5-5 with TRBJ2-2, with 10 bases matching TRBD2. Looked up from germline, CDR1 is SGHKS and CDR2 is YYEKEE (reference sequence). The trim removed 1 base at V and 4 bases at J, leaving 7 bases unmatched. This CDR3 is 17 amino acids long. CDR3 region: CASSLRTSGSGTGELFF. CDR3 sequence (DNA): TGTGCCAGCAGCTTGAGGACTAGCGGTTCGGGCACCGGGGAGCTGTTTTTT. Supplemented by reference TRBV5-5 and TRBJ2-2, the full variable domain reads DAGVTQSPTHLIKTRGQQVTLRCSPISGHKSVSWYQQVLGQGPQFIFQYYEKEERGRGNFPDRFSARQFPNYSSELNVNALLLGDSALYLCASSLRTSGSGTGELFFGEGSRLTVL.

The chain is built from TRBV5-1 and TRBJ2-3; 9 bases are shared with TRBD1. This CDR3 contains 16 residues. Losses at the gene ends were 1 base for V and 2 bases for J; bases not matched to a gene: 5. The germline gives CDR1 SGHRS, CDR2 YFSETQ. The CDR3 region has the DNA TGCGCCAGCAGCTTGCAAGGGACAGGGCTCACAGATACGCAGTATTTT. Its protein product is CASSLQGTGLTDTQYF.

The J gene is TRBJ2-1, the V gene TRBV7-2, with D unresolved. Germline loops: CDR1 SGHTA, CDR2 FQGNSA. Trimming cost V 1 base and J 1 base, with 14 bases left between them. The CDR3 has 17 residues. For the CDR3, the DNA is TGTGCCAGCAGCTTAGAAACTTTGGGGAATTCCTACAATGAGCAGTTCTTC. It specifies CASSLETLGNSYNEQFF.

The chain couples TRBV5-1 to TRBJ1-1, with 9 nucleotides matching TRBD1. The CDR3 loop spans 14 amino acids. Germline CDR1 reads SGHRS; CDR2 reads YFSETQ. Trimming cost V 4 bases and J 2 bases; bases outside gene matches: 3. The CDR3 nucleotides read TGCGCCAGCAGCGTGACAGGGGGAAACACTGAAGCTTTCTTT. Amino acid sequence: CASSVTGGNTEAFF.

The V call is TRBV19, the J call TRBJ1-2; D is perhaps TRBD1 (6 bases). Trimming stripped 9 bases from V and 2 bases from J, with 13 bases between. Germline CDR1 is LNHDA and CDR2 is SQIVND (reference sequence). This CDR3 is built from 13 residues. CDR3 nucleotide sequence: TGTGCCAGCGCCGGGGGACAAAACTATGGCTACACCTTC. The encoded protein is CASAGGQNYGYTF.

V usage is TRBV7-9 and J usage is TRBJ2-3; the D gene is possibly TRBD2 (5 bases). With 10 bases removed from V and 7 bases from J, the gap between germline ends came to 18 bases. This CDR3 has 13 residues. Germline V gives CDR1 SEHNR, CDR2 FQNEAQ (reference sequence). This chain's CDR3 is CATRTELQNTQYF. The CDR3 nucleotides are TGTGCCACCAGGACTGAATTACAGAATACGCAGTATTTT.

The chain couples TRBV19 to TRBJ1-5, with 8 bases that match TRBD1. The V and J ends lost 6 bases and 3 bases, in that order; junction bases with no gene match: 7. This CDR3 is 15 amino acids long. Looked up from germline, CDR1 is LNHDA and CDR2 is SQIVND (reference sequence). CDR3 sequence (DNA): TGTGCCAGTAGGTACAGGGGGGGGAACAATCAGCCCCAGCATTTT. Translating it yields CASRYRGGNNQPQHF.

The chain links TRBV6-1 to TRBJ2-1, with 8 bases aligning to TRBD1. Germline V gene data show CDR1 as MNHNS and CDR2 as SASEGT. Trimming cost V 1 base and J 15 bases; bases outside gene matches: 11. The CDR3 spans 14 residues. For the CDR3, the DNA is TGTGCCAGCAGTGAAGATTGGGACAGGACGACCACGTTCTTC. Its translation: CASSEDWDRTTTFF.

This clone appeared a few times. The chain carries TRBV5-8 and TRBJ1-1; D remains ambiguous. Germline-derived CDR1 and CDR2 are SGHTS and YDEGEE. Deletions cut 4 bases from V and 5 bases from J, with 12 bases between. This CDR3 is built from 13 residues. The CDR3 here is CASSPGVLTEAFF. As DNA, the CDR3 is TGTGCCAGCAGCCCGGGCGTTCTGACTGAAGCTTTCTTT. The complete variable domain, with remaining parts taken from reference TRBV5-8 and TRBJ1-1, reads EAGVTQSPTHLIKTRGQQATLRCSPISGHTSVYWYQQALGLGLQFLLWYDEGEERNRGNFPPRFSGRQFPNYSSELNVNALELEDSALYLCASSPGVLTEAFFGQGTRLTVV.

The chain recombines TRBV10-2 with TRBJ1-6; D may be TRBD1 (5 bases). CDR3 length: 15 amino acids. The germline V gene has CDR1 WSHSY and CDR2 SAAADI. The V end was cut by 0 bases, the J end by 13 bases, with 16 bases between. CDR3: CASSESGAGRSPLHF. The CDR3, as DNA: TGCGCCAGCAGTGAGTCTGGGGCAGGAAGATCGCCCCTCCACTTT.

Here the CDR3 reads CASSVARTGVQETQYF. In DNA, the CDR3 is TGTGCCAGCAGCGTAGCTAGGACAGGTGTCCAAGAGACCCAGTACTTC. This chain joins TRBV9 and TRBJ2-5; 7 nucleotides align to TRBD1. Per the germline V gene, CDR1 is SGDLS and CDR2 is YYNGEE. The V gene end was trimmed by 0 bases and the J gene end by 1 base; junction bases not matched to a gene: 6. The CDR3 covers 16 residues.